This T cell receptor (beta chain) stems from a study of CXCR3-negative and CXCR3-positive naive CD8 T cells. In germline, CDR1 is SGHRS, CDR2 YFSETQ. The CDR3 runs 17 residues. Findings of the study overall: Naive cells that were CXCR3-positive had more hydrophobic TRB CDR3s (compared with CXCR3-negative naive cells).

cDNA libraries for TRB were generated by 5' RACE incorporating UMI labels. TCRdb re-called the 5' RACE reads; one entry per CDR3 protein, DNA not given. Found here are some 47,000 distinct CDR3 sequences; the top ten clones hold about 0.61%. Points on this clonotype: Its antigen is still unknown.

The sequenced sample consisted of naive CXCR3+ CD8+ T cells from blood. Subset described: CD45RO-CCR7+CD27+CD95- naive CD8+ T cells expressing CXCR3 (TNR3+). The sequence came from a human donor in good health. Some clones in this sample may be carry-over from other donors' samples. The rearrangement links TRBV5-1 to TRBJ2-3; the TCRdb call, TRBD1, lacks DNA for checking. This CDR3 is CASSYLITGTTTDTQYF.